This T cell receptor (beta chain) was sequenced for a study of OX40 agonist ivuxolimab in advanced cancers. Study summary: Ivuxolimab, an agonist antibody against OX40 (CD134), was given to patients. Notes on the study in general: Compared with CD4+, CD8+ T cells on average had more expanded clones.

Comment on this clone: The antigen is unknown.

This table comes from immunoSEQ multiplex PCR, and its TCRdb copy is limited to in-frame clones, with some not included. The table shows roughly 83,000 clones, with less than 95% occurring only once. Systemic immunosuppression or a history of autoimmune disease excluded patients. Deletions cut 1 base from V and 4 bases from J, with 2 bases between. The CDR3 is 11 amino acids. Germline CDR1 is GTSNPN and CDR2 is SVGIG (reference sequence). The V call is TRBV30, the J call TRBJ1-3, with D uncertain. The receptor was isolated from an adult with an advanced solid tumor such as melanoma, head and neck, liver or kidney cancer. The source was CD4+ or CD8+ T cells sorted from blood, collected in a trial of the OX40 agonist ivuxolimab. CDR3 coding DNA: TGTGCCTGGAGTGGAGGAAACACCATATATTTT. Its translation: CAWSGGNTIYF. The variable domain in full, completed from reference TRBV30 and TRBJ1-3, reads SQTIHQWPATLVQPVGSPLSLECTVEGTSNPNLYWYRQAAGRGLQLLFYSVGIGQISSEVPQNLSASRPQDRQFILSSKKLLLSDSGFYLCAWSGGNTIYFGEGSWLTVV.